This T cell receptor beta chain was obtained from a study of T cells in Graves' hyperthyroidism and ophthalmopathy. The CDR3 is 13 amino acids. V lost 7 bases and J 2 bases, leaving 12 bases between the germline ends. Germline V gives CDR1 ENHRY, CDR2 SYGVKD. This clonotype was seen repeatedly, ten times or more. Its antigen remains unknown. TCR beta CDR3 regions were amplified from RNA. TCR CDR3 underwent first-round RT-PCR with the HTBI primer set. One entry per CDR3 protein results from TCRdb running MiXCR on the multiplex PCR reads. The table shows approximately 300,000 distinct CDR3 sequences, with over 15% occurring only once. Findings and caveats of the study: Ophthalmopathy and stable hyperthyroidism were separated by a 13 V-J model.

Uncontrolled infections, other autoimmune diseases, pregnancy or lactation led to exclusion of patients. A roughly 10 ml volume of fresh peripheral blood provided the PBMCs. The sequence came from a woman in her sixties or seventies with Graves' ophthalmopathy. Sequenced: blood. J is TRBJ2-7 and V is TRBV10-3, with D possibly matching TRBD2 (6 bases). The chain's CDR3 is CAIMGGAAYEQYF. In DNA, the CDR3 is TGTGCCATCATGGGCGGGGCTGCCTACGAGCAGTACTTC.